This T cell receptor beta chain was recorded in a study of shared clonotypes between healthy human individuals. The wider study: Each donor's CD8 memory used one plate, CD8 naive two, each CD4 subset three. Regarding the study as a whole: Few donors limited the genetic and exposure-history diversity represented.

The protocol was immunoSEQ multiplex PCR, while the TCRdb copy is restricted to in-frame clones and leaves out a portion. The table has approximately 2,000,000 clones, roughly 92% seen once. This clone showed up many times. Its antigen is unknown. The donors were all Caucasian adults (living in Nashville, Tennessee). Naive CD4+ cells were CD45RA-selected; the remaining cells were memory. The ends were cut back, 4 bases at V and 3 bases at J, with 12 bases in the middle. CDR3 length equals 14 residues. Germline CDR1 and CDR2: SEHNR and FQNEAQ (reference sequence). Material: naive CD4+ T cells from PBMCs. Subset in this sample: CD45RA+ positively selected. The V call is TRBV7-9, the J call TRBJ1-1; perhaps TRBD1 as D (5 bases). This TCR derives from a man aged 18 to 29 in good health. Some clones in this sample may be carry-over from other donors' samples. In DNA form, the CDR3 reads TGTGCCAGCAGCTCAACCGGGGGACACACTGAAGCTTTCTTT. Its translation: CASSSTGGHTEAFF.